Detailed here is one T cell receptor (beta chain). Its recognized antigen is unknown. Qualities for individual bases were not recorded, and no much larger clone is one base off. This specimen comes from a study of identifying expanded T cells in peripheral blood (dated by TCRdb to the late 2010s). At the level of the whole study: Technical replicates were generated by sequencing separate aliquots of the same genomic DNA pool, with four replicates compared pairwise. Summary of the overall study and its limitations: The binomial model flagged about 1.3 differentially abundant clones between technical replicates but roughly 15 over around 2 weeks and roughly 19 over around 4 weeks. Across all healthy-donor time intervals, the beta-binomial model significantly lowered both the number of clones called differentially abundant and the false-positive rate. Variance in clone template counts between two-week samples significantly increased with total template count across all healthy donors. The authors expected that biological variance in healthy repertoires might rise further over much longer intervals, such as months to years.

During the collection period, no immune events, such as infections, were documented for the healthy donors. To calibrate time-dependent variance in a beta-binomial model of T-cell clone differential abundance, blood repertoires from healthy donors were used as a training cohort. The training cohort was composed of 10 or so healthy donors, 3 female and 7 male. The donors were between roughly 25 and 70 years old, with an average age of roughly 40 years. Whole blood was collected from each healthy donor at three time points spaced around 2 weeks apart and obtained from a commercial supplier. Genomic DNA was extracted from unsorted whole blood for immunosequencing. TCRbeta CDR3 regions were profiled by bias-controlled multiplex PCR amplification of genomic DNA with the immunoSEQ Assay. As for the original processing: The absolute abundance of each unique TCRbeta CDR3 region was quantified after sequences were collapsed and filtered. Differential abundance was tested with a binomial (Fisher-equivalent) model and with a beta-binomial model adding time-dependent variance fitted from healthy donors. Clones with fewer than 5 combined templates were removed, and a clone was called differentially abundant if the clone's Benjamini-Hochberg FDR was below 0.01. Using the form v = (b*log(k)+a)^2, the beta-binomial variance was modeled as a function of the total template count across the two samples. What TCRdb holds here is the immuneACCESS table cut down to in-frame rearrangements. Part of the clones is not present; checked against another copy, under half of the missing clones reflect an unresolved V gene, and the others are unexplained. Clone size and V and J calls were adopted from that table, with D and trimming inferred from the DNA. Recorded for this sample are about 130,000 clones; approximately 86% of them occurred a single time. Of the sample, about 8% falls within the top ten clones.

The CDR3, from cysteine to phenylalanine, totals 14 residues. Just CDR3 DNA is preserved here, 42 bases in frame from base 1. CDR1 SGHTA and CDR2 FQGTGA are derived from the germline V gene. V and J lose 0 bases and 4 bases, and a span of 9 bases separates them. This TCR came from a person aged 18 to 70 in good health. Sequenced material: blood. Recombination joined TRBV7-3 with TRBJ1-2; TRBD1 is possibly the D segment (6 matching bases). The bases are TGTGCCAGCAGCTTAACGCGGACAGCCTATGGCTACACCTTC. Its translation reads: CASSLTRTAYGYTF.